One sample yielded the 13 T cell receptor beta chains listed below, sequenced in a study of T cell responses to AZD1222 COVID-19 vaccine. Profiling relied on immunoSEQ multiplex PCR, and the TCRdb table lists in-frame clones only, not all of them. Of about 150,000 clones listed, 90% are singletons. The sequenced sample was peripheral blood, obtained 28 days after the second AZD1222 dose. These receptor sequences come from an adult who received the AZD1222 COVID-19 vaccine.

The rearrangement joins TRBV7-9 to TRBJ1-2, with a weak D call TRBD1 (5 bases). Germline V gene lookup returns CDR1 SEHNR and CDR2 FQNEAQ (reference sequence). Trimming stripped 5 bases from V and 1 base from J, with 14 bases between. This CDR3 is 15 amino acids long. CDR3 amino acids: CASSMITTDNYGYTF. CDR3 DNA: TGTGCCAGCAGCATGATTACGACAGATAACTATGGCTACACCTTC.

The chain links TRBV19 to TRBJ1-2; no definite D call. This CDR3 is 16 amino acids long. Trimming removed 1 base at V and 8 bases at J, with 20 bases between. Germline V gives CDR1 LNHDA, CDR2 SQIVND (reference sequence). This chain's CDR3 is CASSIGSVLTWGGYTF. CDR3 DNA: TGTGCCAGTAGTATAGGTAGTGTCCTTACCTGGGGAGGCTACACCTTC. Variable domain in full (rest from reference TRBV19 and TRBJ1-2): DGGITQSPKYLFRKEGQNVTLSCEQNLNHDAMYWYRQDPGQGLRLIYYSQIVNDFQKGDIAEGYSVSREKKESFPLTVTSAQKNPTAFYLCASSIGSVLTWGGYTFGSGTRLTVV.

V is TRBV5-1 and J is TRBJ2-7; 8 nucleotides match TRBD2. The CDR3 is 14 residues long. Trimming took 0 bases from V and 6 from J; bases not matched to a gene: 5. The germline gives CDR1 SGHRS, CDR2 YFSETQ. For the CDR3, the DNA is TGCGCCAGCAGCTTGGTTCTGGCGGGGGGCGAGCAGTACTTC. Amino acids: CASSLVLAGGEQYF.

The genes are TRBV5-1 and TRBJ2-7, with D maybe TRBD1 (5 bases). The CDR3 runs 14 residues. Looked up from germline, CDR1 is SGHRS and CDR2 is YFSETQ. V shed 4 bases and J shed 3 bases, with 14 bases lying between them. The CDR3 is CASSPFPGLYEQYF. The CDR3 nucleotides read TGCGCCAGCAGCCCCTTTCCAGGGCTCTACGAGCAGTACTTC.

The genes are TRBV15 and TRBJ2-7; 8 nucleotides agree with TRBD1. Germline CDR1 and CDR2: LNHNV and YYDKDF (reference sequence). This CDR3 has 15 amino acids. Losses at the gene ends were 4 bases for V and 3 bases for J; bases not matched to a gene: 8. DNA of the CDR3: TGTGCCACCAGCACCTCGACAGGGGCGAACTACGAGCAGTACTTC. This codes for CATSTSTGANYEQYF.

This chain connects TRBV19 to TRBJ2-3, with D unclear. The V gene's germline CDR1 is LNHDA and CDR2 SQIVND (reference sequence). The CDR3 totals 13 residues. V dropped 7 bases and J dropped 0 bases, with 8 bases sitting between them. The CDR3 loop reads CASNKGSTDTQYF. CDR3 DNA: TGTGCCAGTAATAAGGGTAGCACAGATACGCAGTATTTT.

The chain links TRBV7-9 to TRBJ2-3; 9 bases fit TRBD2. CDR1 and CDR2 from the germline V gene are SEHNR and FQNEAQ (reference sequence). The CDR3 length is 17 residues. J lost 1 base, V lost 4 bases, and 9 bases had no gene match. The CDR3 sequence: CASSSTASSGGTDTQYF. Here the CDR3 DNA reads TGTGCCAGCAGCTCAACCGCGTCTAGCGGGGGCACAGATACGCAGTATTTT.

The chain joins TRBV6-5 to TRBJ2-7; TRBD1 agrees at 11 bases. The CDR3 is 15 amino acids. CDR1 is MNHEY and CDR2 is SVGAGI in the germline V gene. Germline trimming cut 5 bases from V and 3 bases from J; bases unmatched to any gene: 6. The DNA for the CDR3 is TGTGCCAGCAGTCCTGGACAGGGGGCCGGCTACGAGCAGTACTTC. Its translation is CASSPGQGAGYEQYF.

This clone was counted only a few times. The chain employs TRBV4-1 and TRBJ1-4; D gene uncertain. V lost 0 bases and J 7 bases, leaving 12 bases between the germline ends. The CDR3 contains 15 residues. Germline V lookup: CDR1 MGHRA, CDR2 YSYEKL. The CDR3 is CASSQEEGYSEKLFF. Here the CDR3 DNA reads TGCGCCAGCAGCCAAGAAGAAGGTTATAGTGAAAAACTGTTTTTT.

The rearrangement joins TRBV21-1 to TRBJ2-3. TRBV21-1 has pseudogene status. CDR3 length equals 16 residues. The CDR3 spells CASCKGEWDSTDTQYF. In DNA form, the CDR3 reads TGTGCCAGCTGTAAAGGAGAATGGGATAGCACAGATACGCAGTATTTT.

This clone was detected many times. The chain links TRBV25-1 to TRBJ2-1; TRBD1 might be the D (5 bases). CDR1 and CDR2 from the germline V gene are MGHDK and SYGVNS. The germline V and J ends were trimmed by 3 bases and 6 bases, with 21 bases remaining between them. This CDR3 spans 17 amino acids. CDR3 coding DNA: TGTGCCAGCAGTGACCTCCAGGGCGGTGGGGCCTTCAATGAGCAGTTCTTC. Residues: CASSDLQGGGAFNEQFF.

The sample holds a few counts of this clone. This chain joins TRBV2 and TRBJ1-1; no clear D gene. V shed 6 bases and J shed 1 base, with 12 bases lying between them. The CDR3 covers 14 residues. Germline CDR1 reads SNHLY; CDR2 reads FYNNEI. CDR3 in DNA: TGTGCCAGCAGACCGGAAGGGAGGAACACTGAAGCTTTCTTT. Protein sequence: CASRPEGRNTEAFF.

This clone appeared once. The same CDR3 also results from other DNA sequences found in this sample. The chain is built from TRBV19 and TRBJ2-3; D is ambiguous. V shed 4 bases and J shed 0 bases, with 5 bases lying between them. CDR3 length: 13 amino acids. Germline V CDR1 and CDR2: LNHDA, SQIVND (reference sequence). This CDR3 is CASSTLSTDTQYF. The CDR3 DNA sequence: TGTGCCAGTAGTACCCTAAGCACAGATACGCAGTATTTT.